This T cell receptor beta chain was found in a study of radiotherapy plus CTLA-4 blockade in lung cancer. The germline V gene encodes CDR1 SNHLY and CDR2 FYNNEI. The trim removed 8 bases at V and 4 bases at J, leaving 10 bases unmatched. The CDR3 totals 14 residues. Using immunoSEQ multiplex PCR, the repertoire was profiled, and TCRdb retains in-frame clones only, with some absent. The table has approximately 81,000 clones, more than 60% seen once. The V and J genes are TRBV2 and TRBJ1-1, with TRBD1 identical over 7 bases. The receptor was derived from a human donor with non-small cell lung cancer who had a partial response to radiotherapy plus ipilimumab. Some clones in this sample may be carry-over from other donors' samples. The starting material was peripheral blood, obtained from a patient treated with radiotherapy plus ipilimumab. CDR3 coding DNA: TGTGCCAGCGGGATCAACAGGGGTTCCACTGAAGCTTTCTTT. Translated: CASGINRGSTEAFF.